A single sample gave rise to the 4 T cell receptor beta chains below, sequenced in a study of regulatory T cells in long-lasting Graves disease. Through Arm-PCR of CDR3 regions and iRepertoire HTBI primers, TCR beta libraries were built. TCRdb re-called the multiplex PCR reads with MiXCR, one entry per CDR3 protein. The repertoire has fewer than 350,000 distinct CDR3 sequences, approximately 20% of them found once; the top ten carry 35% to 45%. Time point denoted: newly diagnosed GD, antithyroid drugs for less than 3 months. Extracted RNA from PBMCs served as the source of the TCR library. The source material was peripheral blood mononuclear cells (PBMCs), sampled at new diagnosis, from a patient treated with antithyroid drugs. These receptors originate from a female donor with Graves disease.

This chain joins TRBV5-1 and TRBJ2-1, with 13 positions matching TRBD2. Germline CDR1 is SGHRS and CDR2 is YFSETQ. J gave up 7 bases and V 4 bases, and 5 bases lay outside the gene matches. This CDR3 comprises 15 residues. The CDR3 DNA is TGCGCCAGCAGCACGGGACTAGCGGGAAGGAATGAGCAGTTCTTC. It yields the protein CASSTGLAGRNEQFF.

The rearrangement joins TRBV28 to TRBJ1-2; 9 bases agree with TRBD1. The J segment lost 6 bases and the V segment lost 6 bases, leaving 11 bases of the junction unmatched. The germline gives CDR1 MDHEN, CDR2 SYDVKM. The CDR3 length is 15 residues. CDR3: CASSPGQGTLHGYTF. The CDR3 region has the DNA TGTGCCAGCAGCCCCGGACAGGGGACACTTCATGGCTACACCTTC.

This chain uses TRBV24-1 with TRBJ2-1; D might be TRBD1 (6 bases). With 4 bases removed from V and 4 bases from J, the gap between germline ends came to 10 bases. This CDR3 is 14 amino acids long. Germline V CDR1 and CDR2: KGHDR, SFDVKD. CDR3 nucleotide sequence: TGTGCCACCAGTGAGAAGGACAGATACAATGAGCAGTTCTTC. It specifies CATSEKDRYNEQFF.

This clonotype was recorded at least ten times. The chain carries TRBV12-3 or TRBV12-4 and TRBJ1-1; D gene uncertain. Trimming pared 6 bases from V and 4 bases from J, leaving 12 bases between. CDR3 length: 13 amino acids. CDR3 protein: CASSPSSSTEAFF. CDR3 coding DNA: TGTGCCAGCAGCCCCAGTTCTAGCACTGAAGCTTTCTTT.